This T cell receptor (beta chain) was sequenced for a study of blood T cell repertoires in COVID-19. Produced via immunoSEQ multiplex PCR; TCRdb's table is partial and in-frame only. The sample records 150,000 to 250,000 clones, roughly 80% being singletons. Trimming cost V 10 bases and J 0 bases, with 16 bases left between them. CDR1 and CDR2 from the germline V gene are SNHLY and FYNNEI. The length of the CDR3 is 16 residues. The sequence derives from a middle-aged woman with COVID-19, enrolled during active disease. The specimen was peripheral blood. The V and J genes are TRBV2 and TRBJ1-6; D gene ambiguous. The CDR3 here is CAIMTMASSYNSPLHF. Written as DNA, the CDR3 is TGTGCCATTATGACAATGGCGAGCTCCTATAATTCACCCCTCCACTTT.